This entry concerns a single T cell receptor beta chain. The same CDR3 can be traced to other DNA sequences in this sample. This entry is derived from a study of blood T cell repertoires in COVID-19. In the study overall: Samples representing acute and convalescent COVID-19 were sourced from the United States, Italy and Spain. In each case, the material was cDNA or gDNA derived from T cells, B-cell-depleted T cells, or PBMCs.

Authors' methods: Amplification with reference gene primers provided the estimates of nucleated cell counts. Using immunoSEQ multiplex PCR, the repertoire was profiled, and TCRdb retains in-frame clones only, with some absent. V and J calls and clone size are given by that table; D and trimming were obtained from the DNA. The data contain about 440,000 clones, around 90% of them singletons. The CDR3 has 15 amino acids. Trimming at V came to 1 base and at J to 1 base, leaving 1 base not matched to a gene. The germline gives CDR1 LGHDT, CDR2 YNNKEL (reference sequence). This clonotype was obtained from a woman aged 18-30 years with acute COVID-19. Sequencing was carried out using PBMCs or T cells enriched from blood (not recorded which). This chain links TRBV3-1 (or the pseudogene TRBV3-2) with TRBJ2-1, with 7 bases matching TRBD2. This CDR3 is CASSQGGSSYNEQFF. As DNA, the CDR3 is TGTGCCAGCAGCCAAGGCGGGAGTTCCTACAATGAGCAGTTCTTC.